The sequence of this T cell receptor beta chain was determined in a study of cytomegalovirus exposure and HLA in healthy donors. Study conclusions and caveats: Productive status was seen about 87% or about 30% of the time for most TCR beta V segments in an earlier analysis. Compared with the roughly 700-donor mean, an Asian-associated ancestry cluster reportedly had fewer N-insertions, according to a later analysis. A later analysis reported that several of the most significant clusters appeared to be linked to common viral pathogens, among them Epstein-Barr virus. Clonal expansion, a later analysis showed, was greater in HLA-associated TCR beta chains than in equally common others.

Germline trimming cut 1 base from V and 4 bases from J; bases unmatched to any gene: 9. The CDR3 runs 17 residues. CDR1 SEHNR and CDR2 FQNEAQ come from the germline V gene (reference sequence). Worth noting for this clone: As yet, its antigen is unknown.

It was with 60 Vbeta and 13 Jbeta primers that the PCR ran. Data came from immunoSEQ multiplex PCR; TCRdb stores just in-frame clones and leaves some out. The table records approximately 130,000 clones, roughly 85% of them present only once. The receptor comes from a young woman in good health and CMV-seropositive. Sequenced: PBMCs. The chain has TRBV7-9 and TRBJ1-5; TRBD1 aligns across 8 bases. DNA of the CDR3: TGTGCCAGCAGCTTAGGGCGGACAGGGAGGGGAAATCAGCCCCAGCATTTT. Amino acid sequence: CASSLGRTGRGNQPQHF.